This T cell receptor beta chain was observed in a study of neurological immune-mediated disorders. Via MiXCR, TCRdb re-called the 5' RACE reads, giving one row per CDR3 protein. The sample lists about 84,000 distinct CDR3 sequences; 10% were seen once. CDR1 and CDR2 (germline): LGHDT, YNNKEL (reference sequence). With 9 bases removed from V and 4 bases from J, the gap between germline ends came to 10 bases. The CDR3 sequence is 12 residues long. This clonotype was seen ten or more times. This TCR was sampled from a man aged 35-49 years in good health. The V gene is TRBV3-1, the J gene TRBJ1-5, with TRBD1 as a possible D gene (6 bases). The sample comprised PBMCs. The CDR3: CASSTGNQPQHF. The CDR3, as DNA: TGTGCCAGTTCGACAGGTAATCAGCCCCAGCATTTT.